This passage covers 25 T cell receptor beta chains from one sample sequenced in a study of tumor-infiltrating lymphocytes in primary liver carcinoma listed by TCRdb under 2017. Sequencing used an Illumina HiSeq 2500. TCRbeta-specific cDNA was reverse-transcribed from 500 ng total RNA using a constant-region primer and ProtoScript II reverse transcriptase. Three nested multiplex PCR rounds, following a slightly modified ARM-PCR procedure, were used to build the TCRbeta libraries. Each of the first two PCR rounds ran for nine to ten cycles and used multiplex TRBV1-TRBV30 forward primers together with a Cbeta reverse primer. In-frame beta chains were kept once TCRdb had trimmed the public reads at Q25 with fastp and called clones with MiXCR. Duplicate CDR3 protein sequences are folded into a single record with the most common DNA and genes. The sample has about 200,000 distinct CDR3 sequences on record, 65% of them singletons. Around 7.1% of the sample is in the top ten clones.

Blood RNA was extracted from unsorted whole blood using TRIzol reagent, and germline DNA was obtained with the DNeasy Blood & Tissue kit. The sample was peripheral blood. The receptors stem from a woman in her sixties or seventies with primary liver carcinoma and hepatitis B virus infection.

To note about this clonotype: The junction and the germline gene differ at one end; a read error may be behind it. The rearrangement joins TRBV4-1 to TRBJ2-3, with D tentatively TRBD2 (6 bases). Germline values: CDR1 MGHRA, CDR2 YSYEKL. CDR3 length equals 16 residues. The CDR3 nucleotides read TGCTCCAGGAGCCGAAGTCCAGCGGGCAGCACAGATACGCAGTATTTT. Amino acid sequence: CSRSRSPAGSTDTQYF.

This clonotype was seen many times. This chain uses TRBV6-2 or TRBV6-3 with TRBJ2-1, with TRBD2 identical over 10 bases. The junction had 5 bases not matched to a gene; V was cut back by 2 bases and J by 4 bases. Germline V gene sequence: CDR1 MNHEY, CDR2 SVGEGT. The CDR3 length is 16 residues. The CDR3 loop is CASSYAGLAAYNEQFF. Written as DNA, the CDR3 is TGTGCCAGCAGTTACGCAGGACTAGCGGCTTACAATGAGCAGTTCTTC.

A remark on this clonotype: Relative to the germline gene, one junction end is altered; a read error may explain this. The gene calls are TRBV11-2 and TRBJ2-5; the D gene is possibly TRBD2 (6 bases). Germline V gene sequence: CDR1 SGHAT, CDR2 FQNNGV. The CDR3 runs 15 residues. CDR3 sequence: CTSSFGTGAQETQYF. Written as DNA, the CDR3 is TGTACCAGCAGCTTCGGGACTGGCGCACAAGAGACCCAGTACTTC.

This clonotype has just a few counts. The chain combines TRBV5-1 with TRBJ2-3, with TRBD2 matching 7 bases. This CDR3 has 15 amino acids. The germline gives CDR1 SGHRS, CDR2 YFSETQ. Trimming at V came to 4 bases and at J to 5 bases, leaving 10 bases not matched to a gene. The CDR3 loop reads CASSPQAGSGDTQYF. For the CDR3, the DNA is TGCGCCAGCAGCCCCCAAGCGGGATCAGGAGATACGCAGTATTTT.

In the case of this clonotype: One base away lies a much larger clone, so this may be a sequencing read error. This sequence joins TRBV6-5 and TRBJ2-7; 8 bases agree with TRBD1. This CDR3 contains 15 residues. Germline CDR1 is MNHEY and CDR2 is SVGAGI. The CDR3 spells CVSSYSIQGAWEQYF. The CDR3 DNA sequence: TGTGTCAGCAGTTACTCGATTCAGGGGGCTTGGGAGCAGTACTTC.

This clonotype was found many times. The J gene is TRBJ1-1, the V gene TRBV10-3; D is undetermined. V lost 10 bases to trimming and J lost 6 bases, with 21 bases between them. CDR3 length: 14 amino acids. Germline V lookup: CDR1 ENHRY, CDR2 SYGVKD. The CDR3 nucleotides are TGTGCCACCGGGGTAGGTCTCCAGTACGCTGAAGCTTTCTTT. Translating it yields CATGVGLQYAEAFF.

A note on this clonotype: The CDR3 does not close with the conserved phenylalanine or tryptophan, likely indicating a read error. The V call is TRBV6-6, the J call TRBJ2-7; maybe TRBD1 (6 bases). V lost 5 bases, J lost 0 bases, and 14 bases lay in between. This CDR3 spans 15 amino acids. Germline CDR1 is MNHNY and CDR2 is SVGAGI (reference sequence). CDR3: CASSGKDRDSYEQYS. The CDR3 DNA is TGTGCCAGCAGTGGAAAGGACAGAGACTCCTACGAGCAGTACTCC.

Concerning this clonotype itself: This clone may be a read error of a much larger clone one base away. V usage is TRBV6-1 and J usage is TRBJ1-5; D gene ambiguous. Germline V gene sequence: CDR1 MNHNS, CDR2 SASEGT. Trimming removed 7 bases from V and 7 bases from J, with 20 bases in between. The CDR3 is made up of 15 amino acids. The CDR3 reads CASNASGPSDQPQHF. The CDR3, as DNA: TGTGCCAGCAATGCCTCCGGACCGTCTGACCAGCCCCAGCATTTT.

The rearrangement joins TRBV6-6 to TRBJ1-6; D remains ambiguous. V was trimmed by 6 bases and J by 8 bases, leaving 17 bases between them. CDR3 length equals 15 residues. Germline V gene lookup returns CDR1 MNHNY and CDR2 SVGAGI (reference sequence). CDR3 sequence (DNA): TGTGCCAGCAGCCCCCCAGGAGGTGGCTATTCACCCCTCCACTTT. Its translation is CASSPPGGGYSPLHF.

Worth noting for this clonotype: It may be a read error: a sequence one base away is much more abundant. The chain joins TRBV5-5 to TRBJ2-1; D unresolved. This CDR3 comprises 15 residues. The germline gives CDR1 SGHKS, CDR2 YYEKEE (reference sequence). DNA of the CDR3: TGTGCCAGCGGCTTGGTAGGTGGCAGCTTAGGTGAGCAGTTCTTC. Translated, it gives CASGLVGGSLGEQFF. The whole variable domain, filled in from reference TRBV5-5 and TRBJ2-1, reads DAGVTQSPTHLIKTRGQQVTLRCSPISGHKSVSWYQQVLGQGPQFIFQYYEKEERGRGNFPDRFSARQFPNYSSELNVNALLLGDSALYLCASGLVGGSLGEQFFGPGTRLTVL.

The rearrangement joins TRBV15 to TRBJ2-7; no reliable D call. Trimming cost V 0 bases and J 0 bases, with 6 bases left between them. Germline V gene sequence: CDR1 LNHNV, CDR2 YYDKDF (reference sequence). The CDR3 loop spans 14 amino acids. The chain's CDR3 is CATSREVASYEQYF. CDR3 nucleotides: TGTGCCACCAGCAGAGAGGTAGCCTCCTACGAGCAGTACTTC.

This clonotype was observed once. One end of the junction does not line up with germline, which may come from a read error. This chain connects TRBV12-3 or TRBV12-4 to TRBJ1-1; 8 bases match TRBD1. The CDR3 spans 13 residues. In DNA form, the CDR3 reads TGTGCCAGCAGCTGGGACAGGAACAATGAAGCTTTCTTT. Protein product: CASSWDRNNEAFF.

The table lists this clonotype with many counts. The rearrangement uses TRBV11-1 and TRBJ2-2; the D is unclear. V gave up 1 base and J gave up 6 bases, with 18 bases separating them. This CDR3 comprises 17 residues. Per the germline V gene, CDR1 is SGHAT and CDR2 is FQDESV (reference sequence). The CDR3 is CASSLEPRLVNSGELFF. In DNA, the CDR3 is TGTGCCAGCAGCTTAGAACCTCGGCTAGTAAATTCCGGGGAGCTGTTTTTT. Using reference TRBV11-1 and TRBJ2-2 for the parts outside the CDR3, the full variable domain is EAEVAQSPRYKITEKSQAVAFWCDPISGHATLYWYRQILGQGPELLVQFQDESVVDDSQLPKDRFSAERLKGVDSTLKIQPAELGDSAMYLCASSLEPRLVNSGELFFGEGSRLTVL.

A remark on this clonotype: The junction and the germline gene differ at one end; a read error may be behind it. The CDR3 coding sequence is TGTGCCAGCAGCTTAGAAGGGACCTCCTACAAGCAGTACTTC. It codes for CASSLEGTSYKQYF. The rearrangement joins TRBV11-2 to TRBJ2-7; D tentatively reads TRBD1 or TRBD2 (5 bases each). Germline values: CDR1 SGHAT, CDR2 FQNNGV. This CDR3 comprises 14 residues.

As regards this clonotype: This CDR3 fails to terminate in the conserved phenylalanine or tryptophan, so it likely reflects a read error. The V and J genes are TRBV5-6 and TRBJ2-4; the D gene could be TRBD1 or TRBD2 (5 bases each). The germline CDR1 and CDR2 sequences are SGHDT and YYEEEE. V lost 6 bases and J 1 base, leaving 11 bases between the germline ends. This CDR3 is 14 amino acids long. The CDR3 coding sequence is TGTGCCAGCATCCGGTGGGGGGCCAAAAACATTCAGTACCTT. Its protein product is CASIRWGAKNIQYL.

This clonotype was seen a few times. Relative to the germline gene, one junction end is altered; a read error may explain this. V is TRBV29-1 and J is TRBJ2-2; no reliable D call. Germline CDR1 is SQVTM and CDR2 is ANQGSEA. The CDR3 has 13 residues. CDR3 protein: CSVEMASVGELFF. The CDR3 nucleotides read TGCAGTGTTGAAATGGCCAGCGTCGGGGAGCTGTTTTTT.

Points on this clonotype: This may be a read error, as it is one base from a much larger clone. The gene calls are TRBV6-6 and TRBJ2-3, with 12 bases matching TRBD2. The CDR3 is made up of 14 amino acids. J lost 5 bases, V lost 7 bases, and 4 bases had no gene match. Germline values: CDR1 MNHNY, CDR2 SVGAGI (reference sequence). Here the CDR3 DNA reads TGTGCCAGCATGACTAGCGGGAGTATAGATACGCAGTATTTT. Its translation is CASMTSGSIDTQYF.

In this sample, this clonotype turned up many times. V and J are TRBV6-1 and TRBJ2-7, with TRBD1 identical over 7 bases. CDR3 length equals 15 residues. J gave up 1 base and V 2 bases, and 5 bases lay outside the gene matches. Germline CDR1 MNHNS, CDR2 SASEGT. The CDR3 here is CASSEYGDRSYEQYF. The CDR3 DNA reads TGTGCCAGCAGTGAATATGGGGACAGATCCTACGAGCAGTACTTC.

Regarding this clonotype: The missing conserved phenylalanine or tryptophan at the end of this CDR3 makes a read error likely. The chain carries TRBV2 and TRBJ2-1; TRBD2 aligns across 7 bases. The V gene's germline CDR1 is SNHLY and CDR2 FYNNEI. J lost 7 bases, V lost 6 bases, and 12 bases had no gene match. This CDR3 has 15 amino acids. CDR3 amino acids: CASRASSGPKNEQFL. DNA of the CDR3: TGTGCCAGCAGGGCCTCTAGCGGACCTAAAAATGAGCAGTTCTTA.

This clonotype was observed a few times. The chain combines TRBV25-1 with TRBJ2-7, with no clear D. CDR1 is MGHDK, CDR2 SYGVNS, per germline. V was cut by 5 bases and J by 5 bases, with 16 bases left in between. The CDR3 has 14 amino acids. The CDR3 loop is CASSPQWVSHEQYF. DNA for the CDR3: TGTGCCAGCAGTCCACAGTGGGTGTCGCACGAGCAGTACTTC.

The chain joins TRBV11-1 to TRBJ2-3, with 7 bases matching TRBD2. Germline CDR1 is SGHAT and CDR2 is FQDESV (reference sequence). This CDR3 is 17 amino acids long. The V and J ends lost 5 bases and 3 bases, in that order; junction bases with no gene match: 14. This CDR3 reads CASSPGLGSIPTDTQYF. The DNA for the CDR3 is TGTGCCAGCAGCCCAGGACTAGGGAGCATCCCGACAGATACGCAGTATTTT.

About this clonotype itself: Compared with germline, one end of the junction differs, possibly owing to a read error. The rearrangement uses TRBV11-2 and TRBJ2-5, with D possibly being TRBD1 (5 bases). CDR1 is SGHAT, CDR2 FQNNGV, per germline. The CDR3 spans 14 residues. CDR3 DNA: TGTGACAGCAGCGACAGTTTACTACAAGAGACCCATTACTTC. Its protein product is CDSSDSLLQETHYF.

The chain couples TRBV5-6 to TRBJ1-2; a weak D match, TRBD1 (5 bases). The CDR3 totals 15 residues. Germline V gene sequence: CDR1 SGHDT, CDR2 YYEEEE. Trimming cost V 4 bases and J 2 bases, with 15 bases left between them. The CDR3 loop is CASSPRIGENYGYTF. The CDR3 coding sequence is TGTGCCAGCAGCCCAAGAATAGGGGAGAACTATGGCTACACCTTC. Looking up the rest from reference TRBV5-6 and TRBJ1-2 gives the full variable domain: DAGVTQSPTHLIKTRGQQVTLRCSPKSGHDTVSWYQQALGQGPQFIFQYYEEEERQRGNFPDRFSGHQFPNYSSELNVNALLLGDSALYLCASSPRIGENYGYTFGSGTRLTVV.

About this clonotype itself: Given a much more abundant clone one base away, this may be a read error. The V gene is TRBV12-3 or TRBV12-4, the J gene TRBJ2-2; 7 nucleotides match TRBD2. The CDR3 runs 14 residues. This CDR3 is CASAASGNTGELLF. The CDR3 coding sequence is TGTGCCAGCGCCGCCAGCGGGAACACCGGGGAGCTGCTTTTT.

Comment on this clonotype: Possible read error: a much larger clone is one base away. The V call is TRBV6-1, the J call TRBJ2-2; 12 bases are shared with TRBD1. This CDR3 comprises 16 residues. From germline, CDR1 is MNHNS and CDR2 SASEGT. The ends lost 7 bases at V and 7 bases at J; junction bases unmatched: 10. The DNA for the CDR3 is TGTGCCAGCACCTCCCGGGGACAGGGGGCAATCGGGGAGCTGTTTTTT. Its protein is CASTSRGQGAIGELFF.